One and the same sample provided the 17 T cell receptor beta chains below, sequenced in a study of T cell repertoires in cytomegalovirus infection. These receptors lack a known antigen. TCRdb reprocessed the reads via MiXCR and lists one record per CDR3 protein. The table includes 200,000 to 250,000 distinct CDR3 sequences, less than 50% detected once. This specimen was CD8+ T cells from cultured PBMCs, taken from culture after CMV antigen stimulation. Receptor source: a human donor in good health (CMV status not recorded). Some clones in this sample may be carry-over from other donors' samples.

The genes are TRBV27 and TRBJ2-7, with TRBD1 matching 9 bases. The length of the CDR3 is 15 residues. V lost 5 bases to trimming and J lost 5 bases; unmatched junction nucleotides: 10. The germline V gene has CDR1 MNHEY and CDR2 SMNVEV (reference sequence). The CDR3 nucleotides are TGTGCCAGCAGTCTCTCCGGGACAGGGCCCAACGAGCAGTACTTC. Its protein product is CASSLSGTGPNEQYF.

In its sample, this clonotype was seen a few times. The rearrangement uses TRBV20-1 and TRBJ2-3; the match to TRBD2 covers 7 bases. Trimming at V came to 6 bases and at J to 5 bases, leaving 8 bases not matched to a gene. Germline V gives CDR1 DFQATT, CDR2 SNEGSKA (reference sequence). This CDR3 contains 13 residues. The DNA for the CDR3 is TGCAGTGCAAACGGTTGGGAGGGAGATACGCAGTATTTT. Protein sequence: CSANGWEGDTQYF.

The rearrangement uses TRBV19 and TRBJ1-1; 9 nucleotides align to TRBD1. This CDR3 region has 16 residues. Germline assignment: CDR1 LNHDA and CDR2 SQIVND (reference sequence). J gave up 4 bases and V 6 bases, and 12 bases lay outside the gene matches. DNA of the CDR3: TGTGCCAGTAGCCGGGACAGGGAGGGCTGGGGCACTGAAGCTTTCTTT. Translating gives CASSRDREGWGTEAFF.

This sequence joins TRBV27 and TRBJ2-2; D gene ambiguous. Trimming left V 2 bases short and J 6 bases short, with 7 bases between. Per germline, CDR1 MNHEY and CDR2 SMNVEV (reference sequence). The CDR3 covers 13 residues. The CDR3 protein is CASSLPISGELFF. CDR3 sequence (DNA): TGTGCCAGCAGTTTACCAATATCCGGGGAGCTGTTTTTT.

The chain links TRBV4-2 to TRBJ1-4; weak D call: TRBD1 (5 bases). There are 14 residues in the CDR3. Looked up from germline, CDR1 is LGHNA and CDR2 is YNFKEQ. V was clipped by 4 bases and J by 8 bases, with 14 bases between them. The CDR3 sequence is CASSLEAGREKLFF. The CDR3 coding sequence is TGTGCCAGCAGCCTGGAGGCAGGGAGGGAAAAACTGTTTTTT.

V usage is TRBV20-1 and J usage is TRBJ2-5; D gene unclear. V was trimmed by 0 bases and J by 4 bases, leaving 15 bases between them. CDR3 length: 15 amino acids. From germline, CDR1 is DFQATT and CDR2 SNEGSKA (reference sequence). In nucleotides, the CDR3 is TGCAGTGCTAGAGATCCCCTCGAGAGGCGAGAGACCCAGTACTTC. As protein: CSARDPLERRETQYF.

J is TRBJ2-5 and V is TRBV2; TRBD2 matches 11 bases. After removal of 6 bases from V and 2 bases from J, the junction contained 11 bases not matched to a gene. CDR1 is SNHLY and CDR2 is FYNNEI in the germline V gene. This CDR3 spans 17 amino acids. CDR3 sequence (DNA): TGTGCCAGCAGAGACCTACCGGGACTAGCGGCTCAAGAGACCCAGTACTTC. Its protein product is CASRDLPGLAAQETQYF. Supplemented by reference TRBV2 and TRBJ2-5, the full variable domain reads EPEVTQTPSHQVTQMGQEVILRCVPISNHLYFYWYRQILGQKVEFLVSFYNNEISEKSEIFDDQFSVERPDGSNFTLKIRSTKLEDSAMYFCASRDLPGLAAQETQYFGPGTRLLVL.

V gene TRBV11-2 combines with J gene TRBJ2-3; D remains ambiguous. CDR3 length equals 13 residues. The germline V and J ends were trimmed by 4 bases and 4 bases, with 9 bases remaining between them. Germline-derived CDR1 and CDR2 are SGHAT and FQNNGV. In DNA form, the CDR3 reads TGTGCCAGCAGCTCCCGGGCGGCAGATACGCAGTATTTT. This codes for CASSSRAADTQYF.

There are a few counts of this clonotype. The V and J genes are TRBV7-2 and TRBJ1-5; 7 nucleotides align to TRBD1. With V trimmed by 5 bases and J by 7 bases, 5 bases remained unmatched. The germline V gene encodes CDR1 SGHTA and CDR2 FQGNSA. The CDR3 length is 13 residues. The CDR3 sequence is CASSGQVRQPQHF. As DNA, the CDR3 is TGTGCCAGCAGCGGACAGGTTCGGCAGCCCCAGCATTTT.

This clonotype has a handful of counts. This chain links TRBV7-6 with TRBJ2-7, with 9 positions matching TRBD1. Looked up from germline, CDR1 is SGHVS and CDR2 is FNYEAQ. This CDR3 has 14 residues. V dropped 8 bases and J dropped 2; count of bases not matched to a gene: 7. CDR3 nucleotides: TGTGCCAGCGGGAGCTGGGACAGGGCCTACGAGCAGTACTTC. Its translation: CASGSWDRAYEQYF.

There are many counts of this clonotype. The chain employs TRBV7-8 and TRBJ2-5; 12 bases match TRBD2. CDR1 SGHVS and CDR2 FQNEAQ come from the germline V gene. This CDR3 has 17 amino acids. Trimming at V came to 5 bases and at J to 5 bases, leaving 12 bases not matched to a gene. The CDR3 sequence is CASSQYPGLAGHETQYF. The CDR3 region has the DNA TGTGCCAGCAGCCAATATCCCGGACTAGCGGGACACGAGACCCAGTACTTC.

This clonotype showed up just a few times. The chain recombines TRBV6-5 with TRBJ1-2; maybe TRBD1 (6 bases). The CDR3 length is 16 residues. Germline V gene lookup returns CDR1 MNHEY and CDR2 SVGAGI. With 6 bases removed from V and 0 bases from J, the gap between germline ends came to 17 bases. The CDR3 DNA reads TGTGCCAGCAGCCCCGGACAGTGGATGGCTAACTATGGCTACACCTTC. Translating it yields CASSPGQWMANYGYTF.

The V call is TRBV20-1, the J call TRBJ2-7; unclear D gene. CDR1 and CDR2 (germline): DFQATT, SNEGSKA (reference sequence). Trimming pared 0 bases from V and 6 bases from J, leaving 12 bases between. This CDR3 comprises 13 residues. The CDR3 DNA reads TGCAGTGCTAGAGATTTTGACCCGGGCGAGCAGTACTTC. This sequence encodes CSARDFDPGEQYF.

This clonotype has just a few counts. V usage is TRBV14 and J usage is TRBJ2-5; 9 nucleotides align to TRBD1. The CDR3 covers 17 residues. CDR1 SGHDN and CDR2 FVKESK come from the germline V gene. V was clipped by 1 base and J by 1 base; unmatched bases: 7. The CDR3 nucleotides read TGTGCCAGCAGCCAAGCCGGGACAGGGCCCCTCCAAGAGACCCAGTACTTC. Protein: CASSQAGTGPLQETQYF.

V is TRBV6-8 and J is TRBJ2-3; D possibly uses TRBD1 or TRBD2 (7 bases each). V lost 0 bases to trimming and J lost 3 bases, with 25 bases between them. Germline CDR1 is MNHGY and CDR2 is SAAAGT. The CDR3 totals 20 residues. This CDR3 reads CASSYSYRDSRAGTTDTQYF. The DNA for the CDR3 is TGTGCCAGCAGTTACTCTTACCGGGACAGCAGAGCGGGGACAACAGATACGCAGTATTTT.

This clonotype came up a few times. This sequence joins TRBV27 and TRBJ2-7; TRBD2 matches 15 bases. Germline lookup yields CDR1 MNHEY and CDR2 SMNVEV (reference sequence). CDR3 size: 17 residues. J gave up 9 bases and V 6 bases, and 15 bases lay outside the gene matches. DNA of the CDR3: TGTGCCAGCAGGTTGGGGGGACTAGCGGGAGGCTATAGGCGGCAGTACTTC. Translation gives CASRLGGLAGGYRRQYF.

The chain combines TRBV28 with TRBJ2-2, with D uncertain. The CDR3 length is 15 residues. The ends were cut back, 5 bases at V and 2 bases at J, with 12 bases in the middle. Germline CDR1 and CDR2: MDHEN and SYDVKM. CDR3 coding DNA: TGTGCCAGCAGTCCATTCACGGTAAACACCGGGGAGCTGTTTTTT. Translated, it gives CASSPFTVNTGELFF.